The 9 T cell receptor beta chains given below trace back to one sample, sequenced in a study of naive and memory T cell subsets. An oligonucleotide containing a UMI was ligated to the 3' end of TCR cDNA. Ligated cDNA underwent four rounds of PCR with nested alpha and beta constant region primers and SP2. In TCRdb, the 5' RACE reads were re-called with MiXCR into one record per CDR3 protein. The sample comprises roughly 56,000 distinct CDR3 sequences, around 7.7% of which are singletons, and roughly 9.7% rests with the top ten. The receptors originated from a male donor in good health.

Only a few counts were recorded for this clonotype. This chain connects TRBV18 to TRBJ2-2, with D unresolved. This CDR3 is 13 amino acids long. Germline-derived CDR1 and CDR2 are KGHSH and LQKENI. The ends were cut back, 4 bases at V and 5 bases at J, with 8 bases in the middle. The CDR3 region is CASSLYETGELFF. CDR3 sequence (DNA): TGTGCCAGCTCACTATATGAGACCGGGGAGCTGTTTTTT.

V gene TRBV24-1 combines with J gene TRBJ1-2, with D maybe TRBD1 (5 bases). Trimming removed 6 bases from V and 8 bases from J, with 12 bases in between. CDR1 is KGHDR and CDR2 is SFDVKD in the germline V gene. This CDR3 comprises 12 residues. The CDR3 DNA follows: TGTGCCACCAGTCGGCAGGGAGAAGGCTACACCTTC. It codes for CATSRQGEGYTF.

This rearrangement joins TRBV29-1 to TRBJ2-2; 9 nucleotides line up with TRBD2. J lost 2 bases, V lost 2 bases, and 3 bases had no gene match. This CDR3 spans 15 amino acids. CDR1 is SQVTM and CDR2 is ANQGSEA in the germline V gene. The CDR3 bases are TGCAGCGTTGAAAAGCGGGGGGCCAACACCGGGGAGCTGTTTTTT. Translation: CSVEKRGANTGELFF.

The V call is TRBV6-2 or TRBV6-3, the J call TRBJ2-6, with D perhaps being TRBD1 or TRBD2 (5 bases each). V was shortened by 0 bases and J by 4 bases, with 16 bases between the two germline ends. The CDR3 is 18 residues long. Germline-derived CDR1 and CDR2 are MNHEY and SVGEGT. The CDR3 DNA sequence: TGTGCCAGCAGTTACTCGATTCAGGGAAGCGGCGGGGCCAACGTCCTGACTTTC. Protein product: CASSYSIQGSGGANVLTF.

This clonotype came up many times. The J gene is TRBJ1-3, the V gene TRBV7-9; D gene uncertain. Germline values: CDR1 SEHNR, CDR2 FQNEAQ (reference sequence). Trimming removed 1 base at V and 0 bases at J, with 10 bases between. The CDR3 totals 16 residues. CDR3 sequence: CASSLEAGPSGNTIYF. The CDR3 nucleotides read TGTGCCAGCAGCTTAGAGGCAGGACCCTCTGGAAACACCATATATTTT. Complete variable domain (other parts from reference TRBV7-9 and TRBJ1-3): DTGVSQNPRHKITKRGQNVTFRCDPISEHNRLYWYRQTLGQGPEFLTYFQNEAQLEKSRLLSDRFSAERPKGSFSTLEIQRTEQGDSAMYLCASSLEAGPSGNTIYFGEGSWLTVV.

In this sample, this clonotype turned up many times. The chain carries TRBV10-2 and TRBJ1-2; 8 bases fit TRBD1. This CDR3 region has 16 residues. The J segment lost 5 bases and the V segment lost 0 bases, leaving 8 bases of the junction unmatched. Germline V lookup: CDR1 WSHSY, CDR2 SAAADI. The CDR3 DNA sequence: TGCGCCAGCAGTGAGTCCCGGCAGGGGGCACGGTATGGCTACACCTTC. Translating it yields CASSESRQGARYGYTF.

About this clonotype itself: A much larger clone lies one base from this, so it may be a read error. The rearrangement joins TRBV20-1 to TRBJ1-1; D remains unclear. Between the trimmed V and J ends, which lost 3 bases and 3 bases, there was a span of 11 bases. The CDR3 length is 13 residues. Germline V CDR1 and CDR2: DFQATT, SNEGSKA (reference sequence). The CDR3 sequence is CSASPKWDTEAFF. For the CDR3, the DNA is TGCAGTGCTAGTCCGAAGTGGGACACTGAAGCTTTCTTT.

The table lists this clonotype with many counts. J is TRBJ1-6 and V is TRBV25-1; the D is unclear. The V and J ends lost 3 bases and 1 base respectively, with 10 bases between them. The CDR3 sequence is 16 residues long. Germline values: CDR1 MGHDK, CDR2 SYGVNS. The CDR3 sequence: CASSEGRRSYNSPLHF. The CDR3 DNA reads as TGTGCCAGCAGTGAGGGCAGGAGATCCTATAATTCACCCCTCCACTTT.

This clonotype was counted many times. The V call is TRBV18, the J call TRBJ2-3; no firm D call. Trimming pared 5 bases from V and 2 bases from J, leaving 5 bases between. Germline V CDR1 and CDR2: KGHSH, LQKENI. This CDR3 contains 12 residues. The DNA of the CDR3 is TGTGCCAGCTCATCTTACACAGATACGCAGTATTTT. It translates to CASSSYTDTQYF.